This T cell receptor (beta chain) emerged from a study of blood T cell repertoires in COVID-19. Here immunoSEQ multiplex PCR was the method, and the copy in TCRdb shows in-frame clones only, minus some. The sample contains 30,000 to 35,000 clones, 60% to 80% of which appear only once. The CDR3 covers 14 residues. Germline CDR1 and CDR2: LNHDA and SQIVND (reference sequence). The ends lost 7 bases at V and 3 bases at J; junction bases unmatched: 6. The receptor was derived from a woman in her sixties or seventies with acute or convalescent COVID-19. Sequenced: peripheral blood. The chain links TRBV19 to TRBJ1-1; TRBD1 agrees at 9 bases. The CDR3 DNA is TGTGCCAGTAACCGGGACAGGGAGGACACTGAAGCTTTCTTT. Amino acids: CASNRDREDTEAFF.